This T cell receptor beta chain was captured in a study of blood T cell repertoires in COVID-19. Looking at the study overall: Spain, Italy and the United States supplied samples that represented acute and convalescent COVID-19. The cDNA or gDNA used as material had been derived from T cells, B-cell-depleted T cells, or PBMCs.

This CDR3 comprises 15 residues. CDR1 and CDR2 from the germline V gene are SGHNT and YYREEE (reference sequence). V was shortened by 1 base and J by 5 bases, with 12 bases between the two germline ends. As handled by the study authors: Counts of nucleated cells, estimated from reference gene primer amplification, were obtained. The assay was immunoSEQ multiplex PCR, and TCRdb's table has in-frame clones only and misses some. V and J calls plus clone size are reproduced from that table; the DNA served to infer D and trimming. The sample has more than 150,000 clones, just over 85% seen once. The chain uses TRBV5-4 and TRBJ2-2; tentative D call: TRBD2 (6 bases). The source of this sequence is a man between 45 and 60 years old with active or convalescent COVID-19. The sample consisted of peripheral blood. In DNA form, the CDR3 reads TGTGCCAGCAGCTTGACTAGCTTGAGAACCGGGGAGCTGTTTTTT. It specifies CASSLTSLRTGELFF.